These 28 T cell receptor beta chains share one sample of origin, sequenced in a study of identical twins (TCRdb year 2016). The library was made by 5' RACE. Sequencing relied on an Illumina HiSeq 2000. TCRdb passed the public sequencing reads through fastp at Q25 and MiXCR, retaining productive beta sequences. Rows with one shared CDR3 protein collapse into an entry with the most common genes and DNA. The sample table shows a few hundred thousand distinct CDR3 sequences, and 13% to 15% are seen once. 0.8% to 1% of the sample belongs to the ten largest clones. These data also formed part of another study, on yellow fever vaccine responses in identical twins.

The sequenced sample consisted of CD4+ T cells sorted from blood. These TCRs come from a young woman in good health.

This clonotype has a handful of counts. The genes are TRBV6-1 and TRBJ1-4; TRBD1 agrees at 9 bases. This CDR3 spans 12 amino acids. CDR1 MNHNS and CDR2 SASEGT come from the germline V gene. V gave up 7 bases and J gave up 10 bases; unmatched junction bases: 4. CDR3 sequence: CASITGGRKLFF. CDR3 sequence (DNA): TGTGCCAGCATAACAGGGGGCAGAAAACTGTTTTTT.

This clonotype occurred many times. The chain is built from TRBV7-2 and TRBJ2-1; tentative D call: TRBD2 (6 bases). V was clipped by 3 bases and J by 7 bases, with 16 bases between them. Germline V gene lookup returns CDR1 SGHTA and CDR2 FQGNSA. This CDR3 is built from 15 residues. The CDR3 region has the DNA TGTGCCAGCAGCTTGAACGGACTAAAGTGGAATGAGCAGTTCTTC. Encoded protein: CASSLNGLKWNEQFF.

J is TRBJ2-3 and V is TRBV7-2; TRBD1 agrees at 10 bases. The V gene's germline CDR1 is SGHTA and CDR2 FQGNSA. The CDR3 has 15 amino acids. The junction had 4 bases not matched to a gene; V was cut back by 6 bases and J by 1 base. The CDR3 DNA reads TGTGCCAGCAGTTACGACAGGGGGCGCACAGATACGCAGTATTTT. It codes for CASSYDRGRTDTQYF.

Only a few counts were recorded for this clonotype. V is TRBV5-1 and J is TRBJ2-7; weak D call: TRBD2 (6 bases). The CDR3 has 16 residues. V lost 4 bases and J lost 0, with 17 bases in between. From germline, CDR1 is SGHRS and CDR2 YFSETQ. The CDR3 nucleotides read TGCGCCAGCAGCCCCAGGAGTGGGGGGAGCTCCTACGAGCAGTACTTC. Its protein is CASSPRSGGSSYEQYF.

This clonotype was counted ten times or more. This chain joins TRBV18 and TRBJ2-3, with 8 bases that match TRBD2. CDR1 is KGHSH and CDR2 is LQKENI in the germline V gene. J lost 0 bases, V lost 8 bases, and 4 bases had no gene match. The CDR3 is 14 amino acids. The CDR3 coding sequence is TGTGCCAGCAGTCCTAGCGGGAGCACAGATACGCAGTATTTT. It is translated as CASSPSGSTDTQYF.

This clonotype appeared a few times. The gene calls are TRBV9 and TRBJ2-7; D uncertain. The length of the CDR3 is 13 residues. Germline CDR1 SGDLS, CDR2 YYNGEE. The V and J ends lost 0 bases and 4 bases respectively, with 8 bases between them. CDR3 amino acids: CASSVGAAYEQYF. The CDR3 DNA sequence: TGTGCCAGCAGCGTAGGGGCAGCTTACGAGCAGTACTTC.

In this sample, this clonotype turned up many times. This chain joins TRBV7-2 and TRBJ1-1; D unresolved. Germline CDR1 reads SGHTA; CDR2 reads FQGNSA. V lost 6 bases and J lost 3, with 11 bases in between. This CDR3 has 13 amino acids. The CDR3 loop reads CASSLRRDTEAFF. The CDR3 nucleotides are TGTGCCAGCAGTTTACGGCGGGACACTGAAGCTTTCTTT. Complete variable domain (other parts from reference TRBV7-2 and TRBJ1-1): GAGVSQSPSNKVTEKGKDVELRCDPISGHTALYWYRQSLGQGLEFLIYFQGNSAPDKSGLPSDRFSAERTGGSVSTLTIQRTQQEDSAVYLCASSLRRDTEAFFGQGTRLTVV.

This clonotype was recorded at least ten times. The chain recombines TRBV10-3 with TRBJ2-7; D gene unclear. Germline V gives CDR1 ENHRY, CDR2 SYGVKD. V shed 3 bases and J shed 0 bases, with 12 bases lying between them. This CDR3 spans 15 amino acids. The CDR3 loop is CAISDLDGFSYEQYF. The CDR3, as DNA: TGTGCCATCAGTGATCTCGACGGATTCTCCTACGAGCAGTACTTC.

The genes are TRBV7-3 and TRBJ2-1; 9 nucleotides align to TRBD2. The J segment lost 9 bases and the V segment lost 4 bases, leaving 10 bases of the junction unmatched. The CDR3 runs to 15 residues. Germline assignment: CDR1 SGHTA and CDR2 FQGTGA. CDR3 amino acids: CASSSRGGKGVEQFF. The DNA of the CDR3 is TGTGCCAGCAGCTCGCGGGGGGGGAAGGGTGTTGAGCAGTTCTTC.

This chain links TRBV20-1 with TRBJ2-5, with 8 bases identical to TRBD1. V lost 7 bases and J lost 2; bases outside the gene matches: 3. In germline, CDR1 is DFQATT, CDR2 SNEGSKA (reference sequence). The CDR3 covers 12 residues. The CDR3 DNA sequence: TGCAGTGGAAACAGGGGGCAAGAGACCCAGTACTTC. As protein: CSGNRGQETQYF.

This sequence joins TRBV29-1 and TRBJ2-7; TRBD1 might be the D (6 bases). The CDR3 length is 13 residues. In germline, CDR1 is SQVTM, CDR2 ANQGSEA. V was trimmed by 7 bases and J by 5 bases, leaving 18 bases between them. The CDR3: CSAIAQGNDEQYF. Written as DNA, the CDR3 is TGCAGCGCCATAGCACAGGGTAACGACGAGCAGTACTTC.

V gene TRBV19 combines with J gene TRBJ2-5; 7 bases align to TRBD1. The V gene end was trimmed by 7 bases and the J gene end by 3 bases; junction bases not matched to a gene: 14. The CDR3 runs 16 residues. Germline CDR1 LNHDA, CDR2 SQIVND (reference sequence). The CDR3 sequence: CASKHYRDSREETQYF. CDR3 DNA sequence: TGTGCCAGTAAGCATTACCGGGACAGTCGAGAAGAGACCCAGTACTTC.

The V and J genes are TRBV28 and TRBJ2-3; D gene ambiguous. Germline V gene sequence: CDR1 MDHEN, CDR2 SYDVKM. The CDR3 has 11 amino acids. V dropped 4 bases and J dropped 7 bases, with 6 bases sitting between them. The CDR3: CASSSLNTQYF. CDR3 sequence (DNA): TGTGCCAGCAGTTCTCTAAATACGCAGTATTTT.

Regarding this clonotype: The missing conserved phenylalanine or tryptophan at the end of this CDR3 makes a read error likely. The limits of the CDR3 on the DNA are not certain, so only TCRdb's listed CDR3 is given. The gene calls are TRBV27 and TRBJ2-7; the D call in the table, TRBD1, was not verified against the DNA. Germline-derived CDR1 and CDR2 are MNHEY and SMNVEV (reference sequence). The CDR3 totals 13 residues, both ends included. CDR3 sequence: CASSANYGHPIFI.

This clonotype has only a few counts. The chain links TRBV15 to TRBJ1-6; perhaps TRBD1 as D (5 bases). The CDR3 length is 14 residues. Germline V lookup: CDR1 LNHNV, CDR2 YYDKDF (reference sequence). Trimming shortened V by 4 bases and J by 8 bases, and 12 bases separated the two germline ends. CDR3 residues: CATSKAAGYSPLHF. For the CDR3, the DNA is TGTGCCACCAGCAAGGCGGCAGGGTATTCACCCCTCCACTTT.

The rearrangement uses TRBV4-2 and TRBJ2-3, with 14 positions matching TRBD2. This CDR3 has 20 residues. V trimming: 0 bases; J trimming: 3 bases; junction bases outside the gene matches: 11. Germline CDR1 and CDR2: LGHNA and YNFKEQ. The CDR3 sequence: CASSQDPGRLAGGPTDTQYF. CDR3 sequence (DNA): TGTGCCAGCAGCCAAGACCCCGGGAGACTAGCGGGAGGGCCGACAGATACGCAGTATTTT.

CDR3 protein: CATSGPQNNEQFF. The CDR3 bases are TGTGCCACCTCAGGCCCCCAGAACAATGAGCAGTTCTTC. The chain joins TRBV12-3 or TRBV12-4 to TRBJ2-1; D gene unclear. Trimming pared 10 bases from V and 5 bases from J, leaving 15 bases between. CDR3 length: 13 amino acids.

The chain combines TRBV4-2 with TRBJ2-7, with 7 bases aligning to TRBD2. Per the germline V gene, CDR1 is LGHNA and CDR2 is YNFKEQ. This CDR3 has 15 residues. The ends lost 0 bases at V and 5 bases at J; junction bases unmatched: 7. The CDR3 sequence is CASSQDLGGGDEQYF. The DNA for the CDR3 is TGTGCCAGCAGCCAAGATCTCGGGGGAGGGGACGAGCAGTACTTC.

This clonotype has ten or more counts. The J gene is TRBJ2-2, the V gene TRBV9, with 8 bases aligning to TRBD2. The germline V gene encodes CDR1 SGDLS and CDR2 YYNGEE. The CDR3 is 14 amino acids. Trimming at V came to 3 bases and at J to 6 bases, leaving 4 bases not matched to a gene. This CDR3 is CASSAWTSPGELFF. In DNA form, the CDR3 reads TGTGCCAGCAGCGCATGGACTAGCCCCGGGGAGCTGTTTTTT.

This clonotype was counted many times. The V gene is TRBV6-5, the J gene TRBJ2-5; the match to TRBD2 covers 13 bases. The germline V gene encodes CDR1 MNHEY and CDR2 SVGAGI. The CDR3 is made up of 16 amino acids. The V gene end was trimmed by 0 bases and the J gene end by 3 bases; junction bases not matched to a gene: 1. CDR3 DNA: TGTGCCAGCAGTTACTCCGGGACTAGCGGGGAAGAGACCCAGTACTTC. Its protein product is CASSYSGTSGEETQYF.

The chain carries TRBV5-1 and TRBJ2-7; D gene uncertain. Per germline, CDR1 SGHRS and CDR2 YFSETQ. The CDR3 extends over 13 amino acids. The V gene lost 4 bases and the J gene lost 6 bases, with 14 bases spanning the gap. CDR3: CASSPMRLVEQYF. The CDR3 bases are TGCGCCAGCAGCCCCATGCGGTTGGTCGAGCAGTACTTC. Full variable domain (rest looked up from reference TRBV5-1 and TRBJ2-7): KAGVTQTPRYLIKTRGQQVTLSCSPISGHRSVSWYQQTPGQGLQFLFEYFSETQRNKGNFPGRFSGRQFSNSRSEMNVSTLELGDSALYLCASSPMRLVEQYFGPGTRLTVT.

This clonotype occurred a few times. The CDR3 bases are TGTGCCAGCCGTCGGGCGGGGGGTCCGAATACGCAGTATTTT. Translating it yields CASRRAGGPNTQYF. The V gene is TRBV12-3 or TRBV12-4, the J gene TRBJ2-3; 8 positions agree with TRBD2. The CDR3 consists of 14 residues. The V gene end was trimmed by 8 bases and the J gene end by 7 bases; junction bases not matched to a gene: 11.

This rearrangement joins TRBV11-1 to TRBJ2-1, with D tentatively TRBD2 (6 bases). V dropped 7 bases and J dropped 10 bases, with 17 bases sitting between them. The CDR3 runs 13 residues. CDR1 and CDR2 from the germline V gene are SGHAT and FQDESV (reference sequence). This CDR3 is CASTLLQAGEQFF. CDR3 nucleotides: TGTGCCAGCACCCTATTGCAGGCGGGGGAGCAGTTCTTC.

The table lists this clonotype with a count of one. This chain uses TRBV7-6 with TRBJ1-3, with a possible D match to TRBD1 (5 bases). Germline V gene sequence: CDR1 SGHVS, CDR2 FNYEAQ. The V end was cut by 0 bases, the J end by 7 bases, with 13 bases between. This CDR3 spans 15 amino acids. CDR3 region: CASSLATVGVNTIYF. The CDR3 DNA reads TGTGCCAGCAGCTTAGCGACAGTAGGAGTCAACACCATATATTTT.

This clonotype has a handful of counts. This chain connects TRBV7-2 to TRBJ2-3; 9 nucleotides match TRBD2. The germline CDR1 and CDR2 sequences are SGHTA and FQGNSA. This CDR3 is 16 amino acids long. Unmatched junction bases numbered 10, after V lost 3 bases and J lost 6 bases. The CDR3 is CASSLASGALADTQYF. CDR3 DNA sequence: TGTGCCAGCAGCTTGGCTAGCGGGGCCTTGGCCGATACGCAGTATTTT.

Comments on this clonotype: Germline and junction disagree at one end, which may indicate a read error. This sequence joins TRBV20-1 and TRBJ2-1; 11 positions match TRBD2. The length of the CDR3 is 17 residues. The germline CDR1 and CDR2 sequences are DFQATT and SNEGSKA (reference sequence). CDR3 protein: CCARVASGRSSYNEQFF. The CDR3 DNA reads TGCTGTGCTAGAGTCGCTAGCGGGAGGAGCTCCTACAATGAGCAGTTCTTC.

V and J are TRBV6-1 and TRBJ2-7; TRBD1 aligns across 8 bases. CDR3 size: 14 residues. Germline values: CDR1 MNHNS, CDR2 SASEGT. Unmatched junction bases numbered 4, after V lost 6 bases and J lost 0 bases. This chain's CDR3 is CASRPDRDSYEQYF. In DNA, the CDR3 is TGTGCCAGCAGGCCGGACAGGGACTCCTACGAGCAGTACTTC.

In this sample, this clonotype turned up a few times. The rearrangement joins TRBV20-1 to TRBJ2-3, with 9 bases lining up with TRBD2. Germline values: CDR1 DFQATT, CDR2 SNEGSKA (reference sequence). The CDR3 consists of 17 residues. Germline trimming cut 3 bases from V and 2 bases from J; bases unmatched to any gene: 12. Written as DNA, the CDR3 is TGCAGTGCTAGCCAGGGCCGCGGGAGGGGCCACACAGATACGCAGTATTTT. As protein: CSASQGRGRGHTDTQYF.